The following is a T cell receptor (beta chain) sequence with its context. As yet, its antigen is unknown. This CDR3 is built from 18 residues. The germline CDR1 and CDR2 sequences are SGDLS and YYNGEE. After removal of 0 bases from V and 6 bases from J, the junction contained 10 bases not matched to a gene. This entry belongs to a study of T cells in Graves' hyperthyroidism and ophthalmopathy. Overall study findings and caveats: Researchers found most expanded thyroid clonotypes above 0.001 in blood as well.

Uncontrolled infection, other autoimmune disease, pregnancy and lactation each barred patients from inclusion. What was amplified from RNA transcripts were TCR beta CDR3 regions. The TCR CDR3 first-round RT-PCR relied on the HTBI primer set. Using its own MiXCR run on the multiplex PCR reads, TCRdb lists one record per CDR3 protein. Of about 96,000 distinct CDR3 sequences in the sample, just over 50% were seen once. The specimen was blood. This TCR came from a woman aged 40 to 50 with Graves' hyperthyroidism. The gene calls are TRBV9 and TRBJ1-3; 12 positions agree with TRBD1. CDR3 nucleotide sequence: TGTGCCAGCAGCGTAGGGGGACAGGGGGCGACTGGCTTAAACACCATATATTTT. Translated: CASSVGGQGATGLNTIYF. The full variable domain, in which reference TRBV9 and TRBJ1-3 provide the parts outside the CDR3, is DSGVTQTPKHLITATGQRVTLRCSPRSGDLSVYWYQQSLDQGLQFLIQYYNGEERAKGNILERFSAQQFPDLHSELNLSSLELGDSALYFCASSVGGQGATGLNTIYFGEGSWLTVV.